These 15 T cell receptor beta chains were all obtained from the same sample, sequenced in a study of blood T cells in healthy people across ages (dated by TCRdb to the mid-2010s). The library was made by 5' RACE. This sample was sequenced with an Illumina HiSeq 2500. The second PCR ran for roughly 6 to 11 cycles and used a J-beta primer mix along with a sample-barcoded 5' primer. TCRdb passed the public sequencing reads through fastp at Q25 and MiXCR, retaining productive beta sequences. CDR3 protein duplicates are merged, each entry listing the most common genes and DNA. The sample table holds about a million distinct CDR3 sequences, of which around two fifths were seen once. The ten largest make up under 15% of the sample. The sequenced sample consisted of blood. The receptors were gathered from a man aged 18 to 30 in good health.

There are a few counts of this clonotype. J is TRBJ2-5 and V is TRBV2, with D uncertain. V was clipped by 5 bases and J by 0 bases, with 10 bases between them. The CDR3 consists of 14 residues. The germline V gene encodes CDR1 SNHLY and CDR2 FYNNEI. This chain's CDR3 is CASSKDQYQETQYF. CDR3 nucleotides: TGTGCCAGCAGTAAAGATCAGTACCAAGAGACCCAGTACTTC. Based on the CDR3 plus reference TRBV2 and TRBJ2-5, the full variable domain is EPEVTQTPSHQVTQMGQEVILRCVPISNHLYFYWYRQILGQKVEFLVSFYNNEISEKSEIFDDQFSVERPDGSNFTLKIRSTKLEDSAMYFCASSKDQYQETQYFGPGTRLLVL.

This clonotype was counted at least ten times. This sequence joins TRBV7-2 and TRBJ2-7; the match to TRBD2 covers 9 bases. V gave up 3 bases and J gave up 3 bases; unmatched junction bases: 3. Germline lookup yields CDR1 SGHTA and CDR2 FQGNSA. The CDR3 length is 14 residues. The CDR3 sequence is CASSLGLALYEQYF. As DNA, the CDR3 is TGTGCCAGCAGCTTGGGACTAGCACTCTACGAGCAGTACTTC.

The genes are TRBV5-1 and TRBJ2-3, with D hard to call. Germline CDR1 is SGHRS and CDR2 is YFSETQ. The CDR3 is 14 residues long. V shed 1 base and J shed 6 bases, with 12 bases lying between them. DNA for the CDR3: TGCGCCAGCAGCTTGTCCCAGAACACGGATACGCAGTATTTT. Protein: CASSLSQNTDTQYF.

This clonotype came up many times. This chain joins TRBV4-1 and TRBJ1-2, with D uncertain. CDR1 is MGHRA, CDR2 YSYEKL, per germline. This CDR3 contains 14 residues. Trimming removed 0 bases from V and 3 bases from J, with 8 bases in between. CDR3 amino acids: CASSQERRDYGYTF. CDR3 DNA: TGCGCCAGCAGCCAAGAGAGGAGAGACTATGGCTACACCTTC.

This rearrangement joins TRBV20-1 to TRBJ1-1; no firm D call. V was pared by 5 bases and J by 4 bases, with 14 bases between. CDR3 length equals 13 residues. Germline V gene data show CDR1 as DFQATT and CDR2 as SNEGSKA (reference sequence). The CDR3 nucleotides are TGCAGTGCTCTAAGGGAGGCGGGCACTGAAGCTTTCTTT. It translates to CSALREAGTEAFF.

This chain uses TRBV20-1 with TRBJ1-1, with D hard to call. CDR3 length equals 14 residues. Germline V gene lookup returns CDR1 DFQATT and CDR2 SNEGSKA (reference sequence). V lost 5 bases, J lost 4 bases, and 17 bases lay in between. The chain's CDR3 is CSALRELLGTEAFF. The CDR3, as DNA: TGCAGTGCTCTAAGGGAATTGTTAGGCACTGAAGCTTTCTTT.

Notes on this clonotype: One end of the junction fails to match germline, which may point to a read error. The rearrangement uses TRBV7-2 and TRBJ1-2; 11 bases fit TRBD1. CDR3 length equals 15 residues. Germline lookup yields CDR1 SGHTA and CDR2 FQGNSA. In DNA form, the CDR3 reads TGTGCCAGCAGCTGCCGGGACAGGGGGAACTCTGGCTACACCTTC. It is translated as CASSCRDRGNSGYTF.

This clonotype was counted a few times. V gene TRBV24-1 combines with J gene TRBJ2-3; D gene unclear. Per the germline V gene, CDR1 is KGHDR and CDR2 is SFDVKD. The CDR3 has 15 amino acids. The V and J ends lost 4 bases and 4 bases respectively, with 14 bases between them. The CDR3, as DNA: TGTGCCACCAGTGACTCCCGACTGGGTCCAGATACGCAGTATTTT. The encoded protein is CATSDSRLGPDTQYF.

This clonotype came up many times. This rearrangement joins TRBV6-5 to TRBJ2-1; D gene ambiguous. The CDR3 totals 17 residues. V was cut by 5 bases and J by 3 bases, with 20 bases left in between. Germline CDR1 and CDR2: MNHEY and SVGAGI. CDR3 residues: CASSRSSRNPDYNEQFF. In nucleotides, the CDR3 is TGTGCCAGCAGTCGCTCCTCCCGGAATCCGGACTACAATGAGCAGTTCTTC.

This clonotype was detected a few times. In DNA form, the CDR3 reads TGCGCCAGCAGCCAAGGCAATCTCGCAGGGGGCGGGTATGGCTACACCTTC. Protein product: CASSQGNLAGGGYGYTF. V usage is TRBV4-3 and J usage is TRBJ1-2, with 8 bases identical to TRBD1. Trimming removed 1 base from V and 5 bases from J; junction bases left unmatched: 12. The CDR3 length is 17 residues. CDR1 LGHNA and CDR2 YSLEER come from the germline V gene.

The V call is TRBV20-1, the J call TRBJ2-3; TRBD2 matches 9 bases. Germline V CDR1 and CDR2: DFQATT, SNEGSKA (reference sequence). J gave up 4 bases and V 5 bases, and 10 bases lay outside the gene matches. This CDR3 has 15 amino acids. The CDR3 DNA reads TGCAGTGCTCCCCGGCGGGGGGGCAGGGCAGATACGCAGTATTTT. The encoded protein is CSAPRRGGRADTQYF.

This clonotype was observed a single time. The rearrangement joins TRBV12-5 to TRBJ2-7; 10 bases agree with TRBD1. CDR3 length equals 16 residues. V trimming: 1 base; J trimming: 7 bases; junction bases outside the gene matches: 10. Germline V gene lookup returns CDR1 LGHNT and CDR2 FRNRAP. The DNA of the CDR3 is TGTGCTAGTGGTTTGGCAGGGACAGGGGCTAAGGATGAGCAGTACTTC. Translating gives CASGLAGTGAKDEQYF.

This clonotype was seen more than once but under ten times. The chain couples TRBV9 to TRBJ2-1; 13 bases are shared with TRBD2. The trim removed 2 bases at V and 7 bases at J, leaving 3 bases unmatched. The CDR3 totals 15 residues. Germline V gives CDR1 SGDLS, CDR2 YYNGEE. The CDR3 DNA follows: TGTGCCAGCAGCGTGGGGACTAGCGGGGCGAATGAGCAGTTCTTC. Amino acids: CASSVGTSGANEQFF.

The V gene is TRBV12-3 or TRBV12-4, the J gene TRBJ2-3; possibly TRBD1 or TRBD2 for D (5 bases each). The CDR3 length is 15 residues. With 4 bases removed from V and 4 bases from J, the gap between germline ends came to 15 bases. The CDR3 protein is CASSWQGGSADTQYF. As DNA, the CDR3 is TGTGCCAGCAGTTGGCAGGGTGGGAGCGCAGATACGCAGTATTTT.

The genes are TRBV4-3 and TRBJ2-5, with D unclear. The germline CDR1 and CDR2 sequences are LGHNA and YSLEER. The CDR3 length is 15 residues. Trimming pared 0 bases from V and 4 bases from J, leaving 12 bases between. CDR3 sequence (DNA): TGCGCCAGCAGCCAAGATAACCTCAGTAGAGAGACCCAGTACTTC. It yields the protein CASSQDNLSRETQYF.